This T cell receptor beta chain came from a study of blood T cell repertoires in COVID-19. Assay used: immunoSEQ multiplex PCR; TCRdb lists only in-frame clones, some missing. The data show fewer than 60,000 clones, approximately 87% seen once. This CDR3 is built from 12 residues. V dropped 6 bases and J dropped 8; count of bases not matched to a gene: 3. CDR1 and CDR2 from the germline V gene are MDHEN and SYDVKM. The sequence derives from a man aged 50 to 60 with acute or convalescent COVID-19. V usage is TRBV28 and J usage is TRBJ2-1; TRBD2 aligns across 8 bases. Input material: peripheral blood. The CDR3 sequence is CASRPTSDEQFF. For the CDR3, the DNA is TGTGCCAGCAGACCGACTAGCGATGAGCAGTTCTTC. The full variable domain, in which reference TRBV28 and TRBJ2-1 provide the parts outside the CDR3, is DVKVTQSSRYLVKRTGEKVFLECVQDMDHENMFWYRQDPGLGLRLIYFSYDVKMKEKGDIPEGYSVSREKKERFSLILESASTNQTSMYLCASRPTSDEQFFGPGTRLTVL.